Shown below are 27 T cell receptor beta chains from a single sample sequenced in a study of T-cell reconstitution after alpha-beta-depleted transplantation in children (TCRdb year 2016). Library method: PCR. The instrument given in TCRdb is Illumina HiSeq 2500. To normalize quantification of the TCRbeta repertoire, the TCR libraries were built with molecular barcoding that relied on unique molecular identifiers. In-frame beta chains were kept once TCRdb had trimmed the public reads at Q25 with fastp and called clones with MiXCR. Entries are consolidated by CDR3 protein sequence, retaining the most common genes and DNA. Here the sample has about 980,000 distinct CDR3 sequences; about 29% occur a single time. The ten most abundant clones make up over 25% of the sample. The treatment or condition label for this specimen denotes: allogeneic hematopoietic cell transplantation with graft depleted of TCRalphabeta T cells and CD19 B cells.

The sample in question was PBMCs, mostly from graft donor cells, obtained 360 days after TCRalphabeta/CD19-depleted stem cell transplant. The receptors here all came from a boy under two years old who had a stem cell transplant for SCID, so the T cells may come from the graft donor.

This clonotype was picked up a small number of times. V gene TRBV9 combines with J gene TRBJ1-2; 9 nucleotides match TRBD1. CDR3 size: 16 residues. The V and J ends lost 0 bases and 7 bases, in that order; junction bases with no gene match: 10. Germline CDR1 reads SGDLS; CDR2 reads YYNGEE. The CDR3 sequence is CASSVAVGTGRSGYTF. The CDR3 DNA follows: TGTGCCAGCAGCGTAGCAGTCGGGACAGGGAGAAGTGGCTACACCTTC.

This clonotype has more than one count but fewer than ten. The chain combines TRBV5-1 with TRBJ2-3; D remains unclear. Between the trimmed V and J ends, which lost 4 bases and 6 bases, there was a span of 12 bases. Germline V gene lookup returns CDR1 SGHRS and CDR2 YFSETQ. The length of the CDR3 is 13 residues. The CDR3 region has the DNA TGCGCCAGCAGCGTTCAACACCCTGATACGCAGTATTTT. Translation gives CASSVQHPDTQYF.

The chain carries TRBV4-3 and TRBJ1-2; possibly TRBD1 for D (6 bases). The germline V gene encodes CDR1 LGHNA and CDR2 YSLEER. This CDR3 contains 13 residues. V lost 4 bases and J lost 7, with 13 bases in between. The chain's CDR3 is CASSLDQGFGYTF. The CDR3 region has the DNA TGCGCCAGCAGCCTGGATCAGGGGTTTGGCTACACCTTC.

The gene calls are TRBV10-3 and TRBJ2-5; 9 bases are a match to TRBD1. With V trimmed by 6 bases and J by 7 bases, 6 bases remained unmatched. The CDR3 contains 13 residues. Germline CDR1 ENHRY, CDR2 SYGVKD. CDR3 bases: TGTGCCATCAGCCCGGGACAGGGTAGGACCCAGTACTTC. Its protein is CAISPGQGRTQYF.

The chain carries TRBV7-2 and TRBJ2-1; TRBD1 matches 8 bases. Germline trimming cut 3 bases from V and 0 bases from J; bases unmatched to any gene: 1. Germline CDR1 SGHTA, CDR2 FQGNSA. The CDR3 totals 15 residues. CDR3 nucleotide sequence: TGTGCCAGCAGCTTTGACAGGGGCTCCTACAATGAGCAGTTCTTC. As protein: CASSFDRGSYNEQFF.

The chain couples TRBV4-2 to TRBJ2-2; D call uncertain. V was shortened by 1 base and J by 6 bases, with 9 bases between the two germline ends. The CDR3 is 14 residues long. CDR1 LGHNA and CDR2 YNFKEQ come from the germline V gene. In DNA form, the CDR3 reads TGTGCCAGCAGCCAAGTCCTTTTCTCCGGGGAGCTGTTTTTT. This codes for CASSQVLFSGELFF.

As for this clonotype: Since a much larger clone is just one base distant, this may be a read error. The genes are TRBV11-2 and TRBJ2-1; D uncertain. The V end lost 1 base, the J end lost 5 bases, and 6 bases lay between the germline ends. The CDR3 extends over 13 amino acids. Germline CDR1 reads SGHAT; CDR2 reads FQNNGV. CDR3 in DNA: TGTGCCAGCAGCTTAGTTCAGAACAATGAGCAGTTCTTC. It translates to CASSLVQNNEQFF.

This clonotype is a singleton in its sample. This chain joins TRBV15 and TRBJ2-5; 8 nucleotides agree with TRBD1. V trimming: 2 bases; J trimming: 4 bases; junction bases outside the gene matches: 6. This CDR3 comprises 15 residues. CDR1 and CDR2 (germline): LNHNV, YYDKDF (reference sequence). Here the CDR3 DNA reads TGTGCCACCAGCAGACGGACAGGGAGGCTAGAGACCCAGTACTTC. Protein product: CATSRRTGRLETQYF. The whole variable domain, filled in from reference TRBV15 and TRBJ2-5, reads DAMVIQNPRYQVTQFGKPVTLSCSQTLNHNVMYWYQQKSSQAPKLLFHYYDKDFNNEADTPDNFQSRRPNTSFCFLDIRSPGLGDTAMYLCATSRRTGRLETQYFGPGTRLLVL.

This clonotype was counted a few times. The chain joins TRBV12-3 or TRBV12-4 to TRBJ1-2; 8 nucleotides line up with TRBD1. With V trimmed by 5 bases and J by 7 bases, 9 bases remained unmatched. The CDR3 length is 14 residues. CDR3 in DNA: TGTGCCAGCAGTAGGATTGGACAGGGTGGTGGCTACACCTTC. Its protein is CASSRIGQGGGYTF.

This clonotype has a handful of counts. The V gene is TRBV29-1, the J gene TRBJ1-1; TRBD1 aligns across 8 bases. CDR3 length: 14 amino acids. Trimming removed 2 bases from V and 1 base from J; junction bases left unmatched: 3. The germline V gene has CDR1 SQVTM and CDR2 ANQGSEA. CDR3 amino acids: CSVERTGRNTEAFF. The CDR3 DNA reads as TGCAGCGTTGAACGGACAGGGAGGAACACTGAAGCTTTCTTT.

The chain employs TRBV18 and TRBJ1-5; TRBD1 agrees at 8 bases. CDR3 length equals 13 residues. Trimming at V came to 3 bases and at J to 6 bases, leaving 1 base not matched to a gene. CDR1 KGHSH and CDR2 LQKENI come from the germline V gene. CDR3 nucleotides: TGTGCCAGCTCACCCGGACAGGGTCAGCCCCAGCATTTT. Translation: CASSPGQGQPQHF.

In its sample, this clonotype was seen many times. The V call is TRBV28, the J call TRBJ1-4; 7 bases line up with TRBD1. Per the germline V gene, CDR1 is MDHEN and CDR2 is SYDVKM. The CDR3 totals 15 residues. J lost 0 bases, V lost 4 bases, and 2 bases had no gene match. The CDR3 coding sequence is TGTGCCAGCAGTTCGCAGGGGGCAACTAATGAAAAACTGTTTTTT. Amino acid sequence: CASSSQGATNEKLFF.

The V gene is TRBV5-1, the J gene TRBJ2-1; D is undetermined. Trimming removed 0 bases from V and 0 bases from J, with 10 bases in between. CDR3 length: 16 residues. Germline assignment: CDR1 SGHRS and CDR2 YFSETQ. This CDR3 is CASSLELLPSYNEQFF. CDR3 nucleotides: TGCGCCAGCAGCTTGGAGCTACTGCCCTCCTACAATGAGCAGTTCTTC.

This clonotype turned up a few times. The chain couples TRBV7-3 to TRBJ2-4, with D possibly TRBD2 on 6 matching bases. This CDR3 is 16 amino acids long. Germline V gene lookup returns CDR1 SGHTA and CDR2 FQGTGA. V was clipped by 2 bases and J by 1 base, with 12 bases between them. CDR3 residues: CASSLGGRGAKNIQYF. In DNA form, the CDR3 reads TGTGCCAGCAGCTTAGGGGGTCGGGGGGCCAAAAACATTCAGTACTTC.

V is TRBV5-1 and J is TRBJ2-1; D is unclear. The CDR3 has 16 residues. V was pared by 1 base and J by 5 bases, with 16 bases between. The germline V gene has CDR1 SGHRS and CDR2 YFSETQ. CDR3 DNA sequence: TGCGCCAGCAGCTTGAGTCTGCCCCTAGGCCACAATGAGCAGTTCTTC. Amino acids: CASSLSLPLGHNEQFF.

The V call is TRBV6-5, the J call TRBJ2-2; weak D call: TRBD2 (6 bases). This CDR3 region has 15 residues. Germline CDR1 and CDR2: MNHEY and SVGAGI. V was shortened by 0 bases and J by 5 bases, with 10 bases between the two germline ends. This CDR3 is CASSYSLSGTGELFF. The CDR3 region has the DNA TGTGCCAGCAGTTACTCGCTGAGCGGGACCGGGGAGCTGTTTTTT.

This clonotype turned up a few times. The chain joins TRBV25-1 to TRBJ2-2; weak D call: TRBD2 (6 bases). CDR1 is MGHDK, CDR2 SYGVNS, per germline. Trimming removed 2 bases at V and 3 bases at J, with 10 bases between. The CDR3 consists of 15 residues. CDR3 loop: CASSEGGKDTGELFF. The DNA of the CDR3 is TGTGCCAGCAGTGAAGGCGGGAAGGACACCGGGGAGCTGTTTTTT.

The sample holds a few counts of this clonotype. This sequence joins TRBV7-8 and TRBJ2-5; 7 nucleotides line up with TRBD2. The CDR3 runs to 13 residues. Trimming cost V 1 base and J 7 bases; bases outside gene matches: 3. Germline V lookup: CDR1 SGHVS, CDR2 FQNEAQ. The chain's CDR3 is CASSLGPGGTQYF. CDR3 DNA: TGTGCCAGCAGCTTAGGACCGGGGGGGACCCAGTACTTC.

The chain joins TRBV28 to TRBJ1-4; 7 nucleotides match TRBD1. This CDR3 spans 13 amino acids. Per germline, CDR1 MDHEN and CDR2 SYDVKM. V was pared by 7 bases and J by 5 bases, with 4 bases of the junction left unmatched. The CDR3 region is CASNMGQNEKLFF. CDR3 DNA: TGTGCCAGCAACATGGGACAGAATGAAAAACTGTTTTTT.

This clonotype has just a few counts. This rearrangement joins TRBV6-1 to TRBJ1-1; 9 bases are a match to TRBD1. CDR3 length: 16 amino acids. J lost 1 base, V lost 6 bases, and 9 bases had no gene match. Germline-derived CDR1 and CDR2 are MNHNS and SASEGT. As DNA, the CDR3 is TGTGCCAGCAGCCGGGGACAGGGAGGAAGGAACACTGAAGCTTTCTTT. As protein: CASSRGQGGRNTEAFF.

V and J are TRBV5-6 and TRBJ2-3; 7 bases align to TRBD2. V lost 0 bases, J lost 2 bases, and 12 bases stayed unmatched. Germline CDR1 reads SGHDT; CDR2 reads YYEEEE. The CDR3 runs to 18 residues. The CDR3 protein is CASSLGSGTTFNTDTQYF. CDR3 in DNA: TGTGCCAGCAGCTTGGGTAGTGGGACTACCTTCAACACAGATACGCAGTATTTT. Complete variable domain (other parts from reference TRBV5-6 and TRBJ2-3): DAGVTQSPTHLIKTRGQQVTLRCSPKSGHDTVSWYQQALGQGPQFIFQYYEEEERQRGNFPDRFSGHQFPNYSSELNVNALLLGDSALYLCASSLGSGTTFNTDTQYFGPGTRLTVL.

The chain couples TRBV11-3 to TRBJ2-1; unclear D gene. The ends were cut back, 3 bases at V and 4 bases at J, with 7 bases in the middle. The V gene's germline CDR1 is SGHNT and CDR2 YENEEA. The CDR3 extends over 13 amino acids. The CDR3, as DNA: TGTGCCAGCAGCTTTTCTCATTACAATGAGCAGTTCTTC. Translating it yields CASSFSHYNEQFF.

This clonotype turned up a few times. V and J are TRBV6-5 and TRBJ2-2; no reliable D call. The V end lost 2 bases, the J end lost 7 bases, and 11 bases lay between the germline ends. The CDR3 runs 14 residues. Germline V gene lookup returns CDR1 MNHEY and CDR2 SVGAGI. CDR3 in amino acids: CASSYAKPGGELFF. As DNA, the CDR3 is TGTGCCAGCAGTTACGCCAAGCCGGGCGGGGAGCTGTTTTTT.

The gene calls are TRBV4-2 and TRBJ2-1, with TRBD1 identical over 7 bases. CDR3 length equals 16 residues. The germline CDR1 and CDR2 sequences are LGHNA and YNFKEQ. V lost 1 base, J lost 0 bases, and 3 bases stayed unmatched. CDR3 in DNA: TGTGCCAGCAGCCAAGTGCAGGGGGACTCCTACAATGAGCAGTTCTTC. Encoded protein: CASSQVQGDSYNEQFF.

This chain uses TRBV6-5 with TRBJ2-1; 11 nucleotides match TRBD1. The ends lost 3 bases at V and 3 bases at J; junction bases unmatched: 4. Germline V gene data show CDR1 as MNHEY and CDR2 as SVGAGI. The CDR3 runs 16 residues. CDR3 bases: TGTGCCAGCAGTTATGTTGGGACAGGGGGCTACAATGAGCAGTTCTTC. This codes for CASSYVGTGGYNEQFF.

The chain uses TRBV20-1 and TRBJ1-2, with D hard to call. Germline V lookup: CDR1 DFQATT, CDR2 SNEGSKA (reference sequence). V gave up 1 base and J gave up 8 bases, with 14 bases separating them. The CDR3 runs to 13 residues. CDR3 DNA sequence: TGCAGTGCTAGAGCCGATCGCCATGGCGGCTACACCTTC. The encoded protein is CSARADRHGGYTF.

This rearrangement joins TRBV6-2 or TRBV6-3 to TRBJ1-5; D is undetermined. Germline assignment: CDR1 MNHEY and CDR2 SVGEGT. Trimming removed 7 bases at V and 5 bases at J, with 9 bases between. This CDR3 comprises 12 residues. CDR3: CASKVEHQPQHF. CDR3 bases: TGTGCCAGCAAAGTCGAACATCAGCCCCAGCATTTT.